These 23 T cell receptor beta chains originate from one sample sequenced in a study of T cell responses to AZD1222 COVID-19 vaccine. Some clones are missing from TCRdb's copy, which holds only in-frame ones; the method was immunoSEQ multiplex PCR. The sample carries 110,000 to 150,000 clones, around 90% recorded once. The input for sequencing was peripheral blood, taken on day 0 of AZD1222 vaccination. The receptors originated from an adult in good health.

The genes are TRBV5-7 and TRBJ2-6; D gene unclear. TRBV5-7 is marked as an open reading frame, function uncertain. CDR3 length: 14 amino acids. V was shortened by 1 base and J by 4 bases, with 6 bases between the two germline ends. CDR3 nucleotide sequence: TGTGCCAGCAGCTTGACTCAGGGGGCCAACGTCCTGACTTTC. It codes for CASSLTQGANVLTF.

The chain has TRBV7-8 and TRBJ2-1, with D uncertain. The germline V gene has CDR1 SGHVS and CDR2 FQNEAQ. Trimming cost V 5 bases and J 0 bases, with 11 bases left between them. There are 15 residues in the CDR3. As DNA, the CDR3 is TGTGCCAGCAGCCAACGACTTGCCTCCTACAATGAGCAGTTCTTC. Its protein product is CASSQRLASYNEQFF.

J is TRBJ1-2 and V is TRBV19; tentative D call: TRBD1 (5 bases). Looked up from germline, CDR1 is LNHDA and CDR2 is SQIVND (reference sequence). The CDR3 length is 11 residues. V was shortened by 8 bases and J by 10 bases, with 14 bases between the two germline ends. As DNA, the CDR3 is TGTGCCAGTTTCCAGGGTGTGACCTACACCTTC. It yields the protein CASFQGVTYTF.

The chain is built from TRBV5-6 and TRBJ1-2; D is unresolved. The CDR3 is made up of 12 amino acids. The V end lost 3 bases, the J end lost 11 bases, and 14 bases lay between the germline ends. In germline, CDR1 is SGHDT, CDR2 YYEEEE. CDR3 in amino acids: CASSSTPSRYTF. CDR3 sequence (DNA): TGTGCCAGCAGCTCGACCCCATCTCGGTACACCTTC.

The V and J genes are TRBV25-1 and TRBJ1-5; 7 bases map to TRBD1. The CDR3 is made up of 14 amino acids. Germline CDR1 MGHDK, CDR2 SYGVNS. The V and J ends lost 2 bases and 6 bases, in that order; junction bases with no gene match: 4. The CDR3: CASSEGQGVQPQHF. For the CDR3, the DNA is TGTGCCAGCAGTGAAGGGCAGGGGGTTCAGCCCCAGCATTTT.

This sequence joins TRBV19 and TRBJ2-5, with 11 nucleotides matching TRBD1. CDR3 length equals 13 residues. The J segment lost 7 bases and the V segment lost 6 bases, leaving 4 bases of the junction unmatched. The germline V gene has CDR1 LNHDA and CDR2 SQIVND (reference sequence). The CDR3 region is CASSVGTGGTQYF. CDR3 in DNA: TGTGCCAGTAGCGTCGGGACAGGGGGGACCCAGTACTTC.

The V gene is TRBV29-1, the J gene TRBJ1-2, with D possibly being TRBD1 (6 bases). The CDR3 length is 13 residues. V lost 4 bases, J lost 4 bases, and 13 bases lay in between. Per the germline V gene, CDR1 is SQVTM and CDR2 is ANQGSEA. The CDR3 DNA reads TGCAGCGTTGCAACAGGGCTCCTCTATGGCTACACCTTC. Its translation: CSVATGLLYGYTF.

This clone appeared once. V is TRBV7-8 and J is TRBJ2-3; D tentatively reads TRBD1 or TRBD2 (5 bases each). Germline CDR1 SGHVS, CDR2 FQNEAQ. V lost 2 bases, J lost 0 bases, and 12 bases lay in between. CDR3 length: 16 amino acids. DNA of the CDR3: TGTGCCAGCAGCTTATTGGGACCAGGGAGCACAGATACGCAGTATTTT. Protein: CASSLLGPGSTDTQYF.

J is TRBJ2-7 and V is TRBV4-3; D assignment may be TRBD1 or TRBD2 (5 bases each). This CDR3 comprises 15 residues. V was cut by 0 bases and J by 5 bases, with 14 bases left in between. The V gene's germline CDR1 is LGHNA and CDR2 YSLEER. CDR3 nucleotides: TGCGCCAGCAGCCAAGATTTGGCAGGGAGTAACGAGCAGTACTTC. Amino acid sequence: CASSQDLAGSNEQYF.

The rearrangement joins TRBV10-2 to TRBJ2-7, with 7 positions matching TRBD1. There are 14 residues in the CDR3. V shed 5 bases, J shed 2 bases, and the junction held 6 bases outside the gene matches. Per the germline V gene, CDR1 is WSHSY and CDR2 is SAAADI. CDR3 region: CASSRGTDTYEQYF. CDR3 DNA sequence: TGCGCCAGCAGTAGAGGGACAGACACCTACGAGCAGTACTTC.

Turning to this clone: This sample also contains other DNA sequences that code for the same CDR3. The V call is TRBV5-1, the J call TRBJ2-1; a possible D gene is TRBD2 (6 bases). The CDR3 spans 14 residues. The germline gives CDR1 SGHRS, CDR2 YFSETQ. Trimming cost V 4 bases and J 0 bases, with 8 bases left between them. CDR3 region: CASSGGSSYNEQFF. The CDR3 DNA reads TGCGCCAGCAGCGGGGGGAGCTCCTACAATGAGCAGTTCTTC.

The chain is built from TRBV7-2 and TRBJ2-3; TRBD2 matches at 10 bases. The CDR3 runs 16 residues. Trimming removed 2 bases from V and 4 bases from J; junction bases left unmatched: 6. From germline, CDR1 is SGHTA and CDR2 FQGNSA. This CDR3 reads CASSLLSSGRADTQYF. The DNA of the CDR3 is TGTGCCAGCAGCTTACTATCAAGCGGGAGGGCAGATACGCAGTATTTT.

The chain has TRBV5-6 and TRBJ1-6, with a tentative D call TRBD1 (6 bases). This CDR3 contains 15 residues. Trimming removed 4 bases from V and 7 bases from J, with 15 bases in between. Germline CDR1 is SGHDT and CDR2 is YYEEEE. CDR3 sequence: CASSPIPTGNSPLHF. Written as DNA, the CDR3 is TGTGCCAGCAGCCCGATACCCACAGGGAATTCACCCCTCCACTTT.

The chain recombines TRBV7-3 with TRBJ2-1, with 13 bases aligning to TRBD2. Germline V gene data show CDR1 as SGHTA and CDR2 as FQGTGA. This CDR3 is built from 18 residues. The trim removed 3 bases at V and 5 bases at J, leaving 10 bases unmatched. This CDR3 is CASSFGTSGISSNNEQFF. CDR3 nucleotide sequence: TGTGCCAGCAGCTTCGGGACTAGCGGGATCTCCAGCAACAATGAGCAGTTCTTC.

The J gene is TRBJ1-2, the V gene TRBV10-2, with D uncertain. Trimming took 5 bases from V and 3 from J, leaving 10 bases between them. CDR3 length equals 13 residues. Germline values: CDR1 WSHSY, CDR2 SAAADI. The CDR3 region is CASSRGHDYGYTF. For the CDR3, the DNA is TGCGCCAGCAGTCGGGGTCATGACTATGGCTACACCTTC.

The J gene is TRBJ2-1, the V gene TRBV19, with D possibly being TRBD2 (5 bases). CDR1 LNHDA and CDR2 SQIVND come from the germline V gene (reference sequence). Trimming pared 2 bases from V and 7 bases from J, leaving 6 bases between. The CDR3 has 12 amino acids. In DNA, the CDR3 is TGTGCCAGTAGTATAAGGGAGAATGAGCAGTTCTTC. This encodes CASSIRENEQFF.

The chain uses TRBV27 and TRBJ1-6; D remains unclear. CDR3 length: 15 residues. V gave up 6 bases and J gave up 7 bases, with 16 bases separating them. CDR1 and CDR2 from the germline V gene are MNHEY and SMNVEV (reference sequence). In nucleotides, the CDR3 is TGTGCCAGCAGATTTTTAGCCGTGGGGAATTCACCCCTCCACTTT. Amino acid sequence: CASRFLAVGNSPLHF.

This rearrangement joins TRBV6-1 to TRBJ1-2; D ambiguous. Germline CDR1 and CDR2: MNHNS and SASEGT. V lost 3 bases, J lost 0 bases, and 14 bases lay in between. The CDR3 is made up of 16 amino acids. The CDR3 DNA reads TGTGCCAGCAGTGATAAGCCGGGTAGATCTAACTATGGCTACACCTTC. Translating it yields CASSDKPGRSNYGYTF.

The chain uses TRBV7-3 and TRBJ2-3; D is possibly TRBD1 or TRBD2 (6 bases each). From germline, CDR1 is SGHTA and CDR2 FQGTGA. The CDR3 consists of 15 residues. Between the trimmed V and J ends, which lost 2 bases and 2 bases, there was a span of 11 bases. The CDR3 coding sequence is TGTGCCAGCAGCTTAGCGGGACATTCCACAGATACGCAGTATTTT. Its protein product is CASSLAGHSTDTQYF.

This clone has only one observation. The DNA for the CDR3 is TGTGCCAGCAGCACCGCAAACCTTTTACGTGTGGAGCAGTACTTC. The encoded protein is CASSTANLLRVEQYF. The V gene is TRBV7-8, the J gene TRBJ2-7; no firm D call. The CDR3 loop spans 15 amino acids. The V end was cut by 5 bases, the J end by 7 bases, with 21 bases between. CDR1 and CDR2 (germline): SGHVS, FQNEAQ.

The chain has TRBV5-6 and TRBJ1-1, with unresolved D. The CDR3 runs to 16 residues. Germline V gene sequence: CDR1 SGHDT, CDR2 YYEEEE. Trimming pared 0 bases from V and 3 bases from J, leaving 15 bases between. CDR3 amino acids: CASSLVVRALDTEAFF. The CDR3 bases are TGTGCCAGCAGCTTGGTGGTGAGGGCTTTGGACACTGAAGCTTTCTTT.

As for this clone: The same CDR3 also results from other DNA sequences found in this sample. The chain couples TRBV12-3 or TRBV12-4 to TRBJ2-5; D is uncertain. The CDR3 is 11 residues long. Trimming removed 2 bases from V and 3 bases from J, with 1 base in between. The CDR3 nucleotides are TGTGCCAGCAGTTTAAAAGAGACCCAGTACTTC. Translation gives CASSLKETQYF.

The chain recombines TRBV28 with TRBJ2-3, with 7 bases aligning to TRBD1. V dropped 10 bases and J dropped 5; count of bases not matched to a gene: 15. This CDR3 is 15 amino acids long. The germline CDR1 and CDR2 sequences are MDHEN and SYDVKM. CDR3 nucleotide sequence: TGTGCCATTCAGACCGGGACAGACTTAATAGATACGCAGTATTTT. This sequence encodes CAIQTGTDLIDTQYF.